This entry lists 22 T cell receptor beta chains sequenced from one sample in a study of blood T cell repertoires in COVID-19. TCRdb keeps only in-frame clones here, not all; method: immunoSEQ multiplex PCR. Of hundreds of thousands of clones in the sample, approximately 90% are singletons; the top ten hold roughly 2%. The sequencing sample was made of peripheral blood. The source is a man aged 18-30 years with active or convalescent COVID-19.

V and J are TRBV4-3 and TRBJ1-3; D call uncertain. The CDR3 loop spans 16 amino acids. V was trimmed by 4 bases and J by 0 bases, leaving 13 bases between them. CDR1 LGHNA and CDR2 YSLEER come from the germline V gene. DNA for the CDR3: TGCGCCAGCAGCCCAAGAGGCTTTCACTCTGGAAACACCATATATTTT. Translating it yields CASSPRGFHSGNTIYF.

This clone was observed once. V is TRBV3-1 (or the pseudogene TRBV3-2) and J is TRBJ2-7; TRBD2 might be the D (6 bases). The germline V gene encodes CDR1 LGHDT and CDR2 YNNKEL (reference sequence). Trimming shortened V by 0 bases and J by 0 bases, and 12 bases separated the two germline ends. The CDR3 length is 16 residues. The CDR3 is CASSQEGTVSSYEQYF. CDR3 nucleotide sequence: TGTGCCAGCAGCCAAGAGGGGACTGTCAGCTCCTACGAGCAGTACTTC.

Regarding this clone: At one of its ends the junction is not consistent with the germline gene, which may arise from a read error. The CDR3 DNA follows: TGCAGCGTCGACCCCCCACGGACAGAATTC. Translated, it gives CSVDPPRTEF. The chain links TRBV29-1 to TRBJ1-2; a possible D gene is TRBD1 (6 bases). Per the germline V gene, CDR1 is SQVTM and CDR2 is ANQGSEA. CDR3 length: 10 residues.

This clone was seen a handful of times. The chain is built from TRBV7-9 and TRBJ1-5, with TRBD1 matching over 8 bases. Losses at the gene ends were 1 base for V and 9 bases for J; bases not matched to a gene: 5. This CDR3 has 14 residues. Germline-derived CDR1 and CDR2 are SEHNR and FQNEAQ (reference sequence). In DNA, the CDR3 is TGTGCCAGCAGCTTAGGACAGGGGTTTTCGCCCCAGCATTTT. This encodes CASSLGQGFSPQHF.

This clone appeared a single time. This chain uses TRBV24-1 with TRBJ2-3; D is perhaps TRBD2 (5 bases). This CDR3 has 14 amino acids. Trimming took off 0 bases at V and 3 bases at J, with 6 bases between the two ends. The V gene's germline CDR1 is KGHDR and CDR2 SFDVKD. CDR3 bases: TGTGCCACCAGTGATTTGCGGGGAACAGATACGCAGTATTTT. Its protein product is CATSDLRGTDTQYF.

V usage is TRBV29-1 and J usage is TRBJ2-7; 14 bases align to TRBD2. Germline lookup yields CDR1 SQVTM and CDR2 ANQGSEA. This CDR3 is 14 amino acids long. The V gene end was trimmed by 4 bases and the J gene end by 7 bases; junction bases not matched to a gene: 6. The CDR3 nucleotides read TGCAGCGTTGCTAAGGGACTAGCGGGAGTTGAGCAGTACTTC. Its translation: CSVAKGLAGVEQYF.

The chain recombines TRBV6-5 with TRBJ2-7; TRBD2 matches at 7 bases. Germline loops: CDR1 MNHEY, CDR2 SVGAGI. V was pared by 0 bases and J by 5 bases, with 7 bases of the junction left unmatched. The CDR3 totals 15 residues. This CDR3 is CASSYSRGGNHEQYF. In DNA, the CDR3 is TGTGCCAGCAGTTACTCCCGGGGAGGGAACCACGAGCAGTACTTC.

The chain combines TRBV29-1 with TRBJ2-3, with D tentatively TRBD2 (6 bases). This CDR3 comprises 13 residues. The V end was cut by 3 bases, the J end by 2 bases, with 9 bases between. Germline CDR1 is SQVTM and CDR2 is ANQGSEA. In nucleotides, the CDR3 is TGCAGCGTTGACCGGGAGCACACAGATACGCAGTATTTT. Amino acids: CSVDREHTDTQYF.

This clone has just one count. The chain links TRBV6-2 or TRBV6-3 to TRBJ2-2; the D is unclear. The CDR3 is 13 residues long. Germline loops: CDR1 MNHEY, CDR2 SVGEGT. Trimming left V 4 bases short and J 3 bases short, with 6 bases between. The CDR3 is CASSLAYTGELFF. The CDR3 region has the DNA TGTGCCAGCAGTTTGGCATACACCGGGGAGCTGTTTTTT.

The chain carries TRBV29-1 and TRBJ1-1; 7 bases match TRBD1. V dropped 6 bases and J dropped 7; count of bases not matched to a gene: 8. Germline assignment: CDR1 SQVTM and CDR2 ANQGSEA. The CDR3 length is 12 residues. The CDR3 loop is CSVTGTDYEAFF. DNA for the CDR3: TGCAGCGTCACCGGGACAGACTATGAAGCTTTCTTT.

Of note for this clone: This same CDR3 is encoded by further DNA sequences in the sample. V and J are TRBV2 and TRBJ1-5; D remains unclear. Trimming pared 5 bases from V and 0 bases from J, leaving 8 bases between. This CDR3 is built from 14 residues. Per germline, CDR1 SNHLY and CDR2 FYNNEI. The CDR3 DNA reads TGTGCCAGCAGTAGACTAAATAGCAATCAGCCCCAGCATTTT. It codes for CASSRLNSNQPQHF.

The CDR3, as DNA: TGTGCCAGCAGTGACGACAGGGGTCCCTATGGCTACACCTTC. This encodes CASSDDRGPYGYTF. This chain joins TRBV6-1 and TRBJ1-2; TRBD1 matches at 8 bases. J gave up 4 bases and V 3 bases, and 4 bases lay outside the gene matches. The CDR3 runs 14 residues. The germline CDR1 and CDR2 sequences are MNHNS and SASEGT.

The rearrangement uses TRBV28 and TRBJ1-2; TRBD1 might be the D (6 bases). With 10 bases removed from V and 2 bases from J, the gap between germline ends came to 20 bases. Germline CDR1 and CDR2: MDHEN and SYDVKM. This CDR3 has 15 residues. As DNA, the CDR3 is TGTGCCACTAGACTTTCGGGACACAGGAACTATGGCTACACCTTC. Translated, it gives CATRLSGHRNYGYTF.

V gene TRBV28 combines with J gene TRBJ2-1, with 14 bases matching TRBD2. Germline V gene data show CDR1 as MDHEN and CDR2 as SYDVKM. There are 16 residues in the CDR3. V shed 4 bases, J shed 3 bases, and the junction held 2 bases outside the gene matches. The CDR3 region has the DNA TGTGCCAGCAGTTGGGGACTAGCGGGAGTCTACAATGAGCAGTTCTTC. It yields the protein CASSWGLAGVYNEQFF.

The CDR3 DNA follows: TGTGCCAGCATGCCCCGGGAAACAGATACGCAGTATTTT. This translates into CASMPRETDTQYF. The chain combines TRBV12-3 or TRBV12-4 with TRBJ2-3; perhaps TRBD2 as D (5 bases). V was cut by 7 bases and J by 3 bases, with 11 bases left in between. This CDR3 is built from 13 residues.

V and J are TRBV28 and TRBJ2-1; TRBD1 agrees at 10 bases. This CDR3 comprises 17 residues. Per germline, CDR1 MDHEN and CDR2 SYDVKM. Trimming took 8 bases from V and 4 from J; bases not matched to a gene: 14. CDR3: CASDIIRGGQGYNEQFF. CDR3 bases: TGTGCCAGCGACATAATCCGTGGGGGACAGGGGTACAATGAGCAGTTCTTC.

V and J are TRBV19 and TRBJ2-7; D perhaps matches TRBD2 (7 bases). The CDR3 spans 14 residues. CDR1 is LNHDA and CDR2 is SQIVND in the germline V gene (reference sequence). Trimming removed 10 bases from V and 2 bases from J, with 18 bases in between. CDR3 in DNA: TGTGCCACATCCATCGGCGGGGGCCCCTACGAGCAGTACTTC. Translated: CATSIGGGPYEQYF.

The chain links TRBV7-9 to TRBJ2-7, with D perhaps matching TRBD1 (6 bases). Germline CDR1 and CDR2: SEHNR and FQNEAQ (reference sequence). This CDR3 has 13 residues. Trimming pared 5 bases from V and 6 bases from J, leaving 14 bases between. The DNA of the CDR3 is TGTGCCAGCAGCACTGTTTTGGGGGCCGAGCAGTACTTC. Protein: CASSTVLGAEQYF.

The chain is built from TRBV19 and TRBJ2-1; 9 bases align to TRBD1. Germline trimming cut 10 bases from V and 2 bases from J; bases unmatched to any gene: 6. This CDR3 is 14 amino acids long. CDR1 LNHDA and CDR2 SQIVND come from the germline V gene (reference sequence). The CDR3 nucleotides read TGTGCCACCTCCGGGGACAGGGCCTACAATGAGCAGTTCTTC. As protein: CATSGDRAYNEQFF. Full variable domain (remainder filled in from reference TRBV19 and TRBJ2-1): DGGITQSPKYLFRKEGQNVTLSCEQNLNHDAMYWYRQDPGQGLRLIYYSQIVNDFQKGDIAEGYSVSREKKESFPLTVTSAQKNPTAFYLCATSGDRAYNEQFFGPGTRLTVL.

The chain employs TRBV11-3 and TRBJ2-2; 7 positions agree with TRBD2. This CDR3 has 15 residues. Unmatched junction bases numbered 5, after V lost 6 bases and J lost 1 base. Germline assignment: CDR1 SGHNT and CDR2 YENEEA. CDR3 region: CASREGRGNTGELFF. The CDR3 DNA follows: TGTGCCAGCAGAGAGGGGAGGGGGAACACCGGGGAGCTGTTTTTT. Combining the CDR3 with reference TRBV11-3 and TRBJ2-2 gives the whole variable domain EAGVVQSPRYKIIEKKQPVAFWCNPISGHNTLYWYLQNLGQGPELLIRYENEEAVDDSQLPKDRFSAERLKGVDSTLKIQPAELGDSAVYLCASREGRGNTGELFFGEGSRLTVL.

V is TRBV15 and J is TRBJ2-7, with 11 bases matching TRBD2. Germline trimming cut 5 bases from V and 3 bases from J; bases unmatched to any gene: 6. Germline V gene sequence: CDR1 LNHNV, CDR2 YYDKDF (reference sequence). The CDR3 is 15 amino acids. The CDR3 is CATSRRTSGYYEQYF. DNA of the CDR3: TGTGCCACCAGCCGTCGGACTAGCGGGTACTACGAGCAGTACTTC.

The chain is built from TRBV7-9 and TRBJ1-4, with 9 bases fitting TRBD1. The CDR3 is 15 amino acids. Per the germline V gene, CDR1 is SEHNR and CDR2 is FQNEAQ (reference sequence). The V and J ends lost 3 bases and 4 bases, in that order; junction bases with no gene match: 3. DNA of the CDR3: TGTGCCAGCAGCTTCGTGGGACAGGGTAATGAAAAACTGTTTTTT. This translates into CASSFVGQGNEKLFF.